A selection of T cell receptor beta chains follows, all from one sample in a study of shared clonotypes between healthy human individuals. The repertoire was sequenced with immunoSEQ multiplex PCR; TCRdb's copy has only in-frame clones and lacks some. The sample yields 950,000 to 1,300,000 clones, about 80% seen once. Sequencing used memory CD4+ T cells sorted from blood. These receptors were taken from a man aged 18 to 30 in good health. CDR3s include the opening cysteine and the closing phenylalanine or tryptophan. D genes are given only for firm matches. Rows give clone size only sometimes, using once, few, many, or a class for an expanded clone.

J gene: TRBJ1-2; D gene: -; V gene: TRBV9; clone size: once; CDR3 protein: CASSVDGRPNYGYTF; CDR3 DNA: TGTGCCAGCAGCGTAGACGGCCGACCTAACTATGGCTACACCTTC
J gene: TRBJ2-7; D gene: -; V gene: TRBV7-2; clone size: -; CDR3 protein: CASSPRTVLTYEQYF; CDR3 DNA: TGTGCCAGCAGCCCCCGGACAGTCCTTACCTACGAGCAGTACTTC
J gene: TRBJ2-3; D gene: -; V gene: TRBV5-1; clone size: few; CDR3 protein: CASSSADSSTDTQYF; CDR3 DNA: TGCGCCAGCAGCTCGGCCGACTCAAGCACAGATACGCAGTATTTT
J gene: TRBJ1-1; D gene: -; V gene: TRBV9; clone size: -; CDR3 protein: CASSAQVWNTEAFF; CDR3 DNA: TGTGCCAGCAGCGCACAGGTGTGGAACACTGAAGCTTTCTTT
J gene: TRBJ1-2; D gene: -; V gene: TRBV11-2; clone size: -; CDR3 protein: CASSFGTGSSVGGYTF; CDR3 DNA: TGTGCCAGCAGCTTCGGAACAGGGTCTTCAGTGGGTGGCTACACCTTC
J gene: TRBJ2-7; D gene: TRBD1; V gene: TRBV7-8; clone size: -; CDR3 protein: CASSTGTGRLEQYF; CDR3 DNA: TGTGCCAGCAGCACCGGGACAGGGCGCCTCGAGCAGTACTTC
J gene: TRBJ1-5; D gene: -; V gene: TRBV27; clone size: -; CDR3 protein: CASSLTGLNQPQHF; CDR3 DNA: TGTGCCAGCAGTTTAACCGGGCTCAATCAGCCCCAGCATTTT
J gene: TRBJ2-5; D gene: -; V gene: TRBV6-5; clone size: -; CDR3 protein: CASSYSKAVQETQYF; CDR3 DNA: TGTGCCAGCAGTTACTCAAAAGCGGTCCAAGAGACCCAGTACTTC
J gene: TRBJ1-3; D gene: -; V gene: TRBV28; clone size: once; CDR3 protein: CASLSRAAGNTIYF; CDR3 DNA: TGTGCCAGTCTTTCCCGGGCGGCTGGAAACACCATATATTTT
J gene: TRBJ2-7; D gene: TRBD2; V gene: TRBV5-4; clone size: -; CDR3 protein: CASSLAGGGGKEQYF; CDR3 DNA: TGTGCCAGCAGCTTGGCGGGGGGAGGAGGAAAAGAGCAGTACTTC
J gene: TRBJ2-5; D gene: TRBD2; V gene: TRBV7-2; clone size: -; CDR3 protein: CASSLKRIGTGGTQYF; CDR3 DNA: TGTGCCAGCAGCCTAAAACGAATAGGGACGGGAGGGACCCAGTACTTC
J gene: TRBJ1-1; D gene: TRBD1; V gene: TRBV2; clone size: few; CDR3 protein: CASNRGPTEAFF; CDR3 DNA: TGTGCCAGCAACAGGGGGCCAACTGAAGCTTTCTTT
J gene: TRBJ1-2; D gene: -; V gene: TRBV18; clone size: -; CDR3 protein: CASSPSAEVPIYGYTF; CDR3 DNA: TGTGCCAGCTCACCAAGCGCAGAAGTACCAATCTATGGCTACACCTTC